This T cell receptor (beta chain) is from a study of T cells in women clearing cervical HPV infection. Study information: Controls were women whose single incident HPV16 infection cleared within 12 months without precancer or cancer. Broader study findings: Cases carried less TRBV6-7 than controls: about 0.1% versus 0.15%.

Germline trimming cut 4 bases from V and 6 bases from J; bases unmatched to any gene: 2. The CDR3 is 13 amino acids. Germline assignment: CDR1 KGHDR and CDR2 SFDVKD. Genomic DNA, averaging approximately 1,300 ng per sample, yielded TCR beta CDR3 via immunoSEQ. TCRdb's table, derived via immunoSEQ multiplex PCR, lists solely in-frame clones and lacks some. Reported are 30,000 to 40,000 clones; the ten largest clones contain about 6.8%. As for this clone: What it binds is unknown. Read sequence stops 3 residues before the CDR3 end, and the germline J gene provides the missing end.

This clonotype was sampled from a woman aged 18 to 75 with a cervical HPV16 infection that either progressed to CIN3+ or cleared (not recorded which). The specimen sequenced was blood buffy coat. The chain recombines TRBV24-1 with TRBJ2-1; 7 nucleotides align to TRBD2. The CDR3 loop reads CATSDERGNEQFF. The sequenced part of the CDR3 DNA is TGTGCCACCAGTGACGAGCGGGGCAATGAG.